This T cell receptor beta chain is from a study of blood T cell repertoires in COVID-19. The data were produced by immunoSEQ multiplex PCR, yet TCRdb's version contains in-frame clones alone and is incomplete. The sample lists 340,000 or so clones, around 86% seen once, with 3.5% to 4.5% in the top ten. The clonotype comes from a woman in her 40s with acute COVID-19. The specimen was PBMCs or T cells enriched from blood (not recorded which).

CDR3 residues: CASFRGPTYGYTF. For the CDR3, the DNA is TGTGCCAGCTTCAGGGGCCCCACCTATGGCTACACCTTC. The rearrangement links TRBV19 to TRBJ1-2, with D perhaps TRBD1 (6 bases). The CDR3 consists of 13 residues. Trimming cost V 9 bases and J 4 bases, with 15 bases left between them. CDR1 and CDR2 (germline): LNHDA, SQIVND (reference sequence).